This T cell receptor beta chain emerged from a study of CD8 T cells in Susac syndrome (dated by TCRdb to about 2019). For the wider study: Among the sequenced Susac syndrome patients, about six had clinically active disease and about 8 were in clinical remission. The study used repertoire sequencing to test whether antigen drove CD8+ T cell activation and differentiation in Susac syndrome. At blood withdrawal, Susac syndrome patients were therapy-naive, treated with corticosteroids (with IVIg additionally given to some), or treated with IVIg alone. The clonality of the CD8+ T cell repertoire was compared across approximately eleven healthy donors, around 14 Susac syndrome patients and under 19 multiple sclerosis patients.

RNA was extracted using the RNeasy kit, and roughly 0.45 to 1 ug of the RNA was reverse transcribed with random hexamers. The immunoSEQ multiplex PCR assay, covering 54 Vbeta and 13 Jbeta segments, was used to amplify TCR beta CDR3 regions. Bias from PCR amplification was corrected by using a synthetic template baseline for primer optimization and for computational correction. The authors' analysis ran thus. Reads were annotated to V, D and J genes per IMGT and analyzed with immunoSEQ Analyzer, keeping only productive sequences. To calculate clonality, Shannon entropy was normalized by log2 of the number of productive unique sequences and then subtracted from one. For each patient and control, public and private clones were evaluated among the 100 most prevalent clones. A clone was defined as Susac-specific if it was absent from the healthy and MS cohorts, from around 960 published viral clones and from other ImmuneACCESS disease sequences. Clones were called with MiXCR by TCRdb after fastp trimmed the public reads at Q25, and only in-frame beta chains were retained. Entries are consolidated by CDR3 protein sequence, retaining the most common genes and DNA. In this record, the V and J calls reflect TCRdb's handling and not the investigators' own analysis. This sample has 70,000 to 85,000 distinct CDR3 sequences in its table, and around 96% of those were observed once. Around 0.41% of the sample is taken by the ten largest.

About this clonotype: Its antigen target is currently unknown. Base quality data are lacking; no much larger clone is found one base away.

Measured from the cysteine to the phenylalanine, the CDR3 is 16 residues long. Kept here is only the CDR3 DNA, which spans 48 bases and is read in frame from base 1. CDR1 and CDR2 are read off the germline V gene as LGHNT and FRNRAP. V and J lose 5 bases and 4 bases, and a span of 20 bases separates them. The paper as a whole reports these results and caveats: Looking at Susac-specific public clones, the researchers identified over 15 in the total CD8+ repertoire and roughly 5 in the CD8+ TEMRA repertoire. CD8+ repertoires in Susac syndrome showed clonal expansion, which was highest in CD8+ TEMRA cells and was greater in clinically active patients than in remitting patients. The number of individuals in the TCR sequencing and HLA analysis was acknowledged as relatively small.

Peripheral blood CD8+ and CD4+ T cells from healthy donors, Susac syndrome patients and multiple sclerosis patients were profiled by high-throughput TCR beta sequencing. Susac syndrome patients met recently defined diagnostic criteria for definite or probable disease. Bulk CD8+ and CD4+ T cells were purified magnetically by negative isolation, whereas CD8+ TEMRA cells were enriched by FACS. Blood was drawn into EDTA tubes, processed within 24 hours, and PBMCs were isolated by density gradient centrifugation. PBMCs intended for TCR sequencing were cryopreserved in liquid nitrogen and thawed later in a water bath at 37 degrees C. The sorted or isolated CD4+, CD8+ and CD8+ TEMRA cells had a purity of 90% or higher.

This receptor was taken from a human donor with Susac syndrome. This receptor chain uses TRBV12-5 and TRBJ1-1; TRBD1 is a possible D gene, resting on 5 matching bases. Sequencing used CD8+ T cells from PBMCs. The CDR3 loop reads CASGLIDRGGGTEAFF. The nucleotide sequence reads TGTGCTAGTGGTCTGATCGACCGGGGGGGAGGCACTGAAGCTTTCTTT.